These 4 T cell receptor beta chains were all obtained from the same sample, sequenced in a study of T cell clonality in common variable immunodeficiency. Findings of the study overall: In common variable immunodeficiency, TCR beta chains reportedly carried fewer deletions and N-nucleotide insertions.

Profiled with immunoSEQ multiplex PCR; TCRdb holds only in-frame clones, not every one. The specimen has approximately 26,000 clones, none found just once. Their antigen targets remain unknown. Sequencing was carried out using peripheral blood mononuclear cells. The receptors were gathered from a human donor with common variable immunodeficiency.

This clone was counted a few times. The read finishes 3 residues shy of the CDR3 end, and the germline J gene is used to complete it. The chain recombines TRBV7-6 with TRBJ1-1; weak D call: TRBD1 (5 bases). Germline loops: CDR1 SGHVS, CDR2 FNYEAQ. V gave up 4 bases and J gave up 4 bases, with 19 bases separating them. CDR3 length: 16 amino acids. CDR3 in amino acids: CASSSRDLRGSTEAFF. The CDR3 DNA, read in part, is TGTGCCAGCAGCTCCCGGGACCTCCGGGGGAGCACTGAA.

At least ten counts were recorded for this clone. CDR3 bases read: TGTGCCAGCAGATCTAGGATGGTCACTGAA. It is translated as CASRSRMVTE. The CDR3 as a whole reads CASRSRMVTEAFF. The chain recombines TRBV7-8 with TRBJ1-1, with D unresolved. The sequenced fragment ends 3 residues before the CDR3 boundary, so the rest is inferred from the germline J gene. Trimming took off 6 bases at V and 4 bases at J, with 12 bases between the two ends. CDR1 SGHVS and CDR2 FQNEAQ come from the germline V gene. This CDR3 is 13 amino acids long.

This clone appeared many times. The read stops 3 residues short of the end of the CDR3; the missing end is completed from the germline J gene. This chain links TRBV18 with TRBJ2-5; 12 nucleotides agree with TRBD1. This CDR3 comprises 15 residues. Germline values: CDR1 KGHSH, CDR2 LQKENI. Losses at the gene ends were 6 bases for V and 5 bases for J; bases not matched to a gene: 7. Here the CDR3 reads CASSLGTGGKETQYF. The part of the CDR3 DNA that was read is TGTGCCAGCTCTCTTGGGACAGGGGGCAAGGAGACC.

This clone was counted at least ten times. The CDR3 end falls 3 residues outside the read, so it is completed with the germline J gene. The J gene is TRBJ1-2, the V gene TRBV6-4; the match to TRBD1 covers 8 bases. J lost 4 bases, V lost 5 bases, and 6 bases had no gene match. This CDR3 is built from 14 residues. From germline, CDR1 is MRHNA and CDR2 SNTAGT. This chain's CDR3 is CASSPGTGIYGYTF. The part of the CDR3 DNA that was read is TGTGCCAGCAGTCCCGGGACAGGTATCTATGGC.